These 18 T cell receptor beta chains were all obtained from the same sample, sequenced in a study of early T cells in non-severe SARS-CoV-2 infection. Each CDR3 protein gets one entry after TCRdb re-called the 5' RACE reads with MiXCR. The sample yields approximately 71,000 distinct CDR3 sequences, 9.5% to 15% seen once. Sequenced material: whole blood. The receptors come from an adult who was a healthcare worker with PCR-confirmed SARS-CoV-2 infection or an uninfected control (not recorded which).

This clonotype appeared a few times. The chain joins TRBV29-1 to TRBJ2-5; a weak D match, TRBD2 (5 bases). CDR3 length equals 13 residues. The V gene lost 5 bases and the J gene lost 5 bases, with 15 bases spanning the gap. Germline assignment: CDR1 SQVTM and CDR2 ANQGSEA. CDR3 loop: CSVRLATQETQYF. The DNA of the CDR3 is TGCAGCGTTCGCCTAGCTACTCAGGAGACCCAGTACTTC.

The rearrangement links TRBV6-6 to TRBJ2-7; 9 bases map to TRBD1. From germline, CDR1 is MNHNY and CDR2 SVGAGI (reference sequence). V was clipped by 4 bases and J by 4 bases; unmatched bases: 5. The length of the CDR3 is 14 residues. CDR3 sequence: CASSSGTGWYEQYF. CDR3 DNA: TGTGCCAGCAGTTCGGGGACAGGGTGGTACGAGCAGTACTTC.

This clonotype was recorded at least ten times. In DNA, the CDR3 is TGCGCCAGCAGCTTGGAGGGGACAGATACGCAGTATTTT. Its translation is CASSLEGTDTQYF. This rearrangement joins TRBV5-1 to TRBJ2-3; D might be TRBD1 (5 bases). The CDR3 loop spans 13 amino acids. The germline gives CDR1 SGHRS, CDR2 YFSETQ. The V and J ends lost 0 bases and 3 bases respectively, with 5 bases between them.

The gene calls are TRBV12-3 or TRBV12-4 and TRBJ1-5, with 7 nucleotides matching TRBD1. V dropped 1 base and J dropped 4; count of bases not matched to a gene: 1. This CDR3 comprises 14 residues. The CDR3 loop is CASSLGTGNQPQHF. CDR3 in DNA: TGTGCCAGCAGTTTAGGGACAGGAAATCAGCCCCAGCATTTT.

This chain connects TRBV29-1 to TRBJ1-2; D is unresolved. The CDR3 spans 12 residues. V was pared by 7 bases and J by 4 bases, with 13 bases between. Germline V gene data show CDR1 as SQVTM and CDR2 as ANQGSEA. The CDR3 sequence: CSATLSSYGYTF. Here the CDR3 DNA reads TGCAGCGCTACACTTAGCAGCTATGGCTACACCTTC.

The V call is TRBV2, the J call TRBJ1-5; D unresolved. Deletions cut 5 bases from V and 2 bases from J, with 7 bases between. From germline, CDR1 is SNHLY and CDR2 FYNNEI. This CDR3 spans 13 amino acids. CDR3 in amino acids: CASSRPGNQPQHF. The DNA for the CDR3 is TGTGCCAGCAGTCGACCTGGCAATCAGCCCCAGCATTTT.

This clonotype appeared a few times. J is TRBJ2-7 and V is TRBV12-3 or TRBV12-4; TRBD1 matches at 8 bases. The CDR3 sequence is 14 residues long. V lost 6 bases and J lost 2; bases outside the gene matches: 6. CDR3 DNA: TGTGCCAGCAGAACCGGGACAGGAACCTACGAGCAGTACTTC. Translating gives CASRTGTGTYEQYF.

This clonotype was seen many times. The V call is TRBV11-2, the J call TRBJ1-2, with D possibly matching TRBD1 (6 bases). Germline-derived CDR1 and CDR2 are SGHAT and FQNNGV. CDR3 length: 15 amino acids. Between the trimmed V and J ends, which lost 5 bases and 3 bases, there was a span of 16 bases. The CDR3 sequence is CASSRSGVGHYGYTF. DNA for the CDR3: TGTGCCAGCAGCCGGTCAGGGGTCGGGCACTATGGCTACACCTTC.

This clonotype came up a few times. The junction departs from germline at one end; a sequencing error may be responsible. The CDR3 loop is CASSVGVPYNSPLHF. CDR3 sequence (DNA): TGTGCCAGCAGCGTAGGGGTTCCCTATAATTCACCCCTCCATTTT. The chain combines TRBV9 with TRBJ1-6; D gene ambiguous. The CDR3 covers 15 residues. Germline V gives CDR1 SGDLS, CDR2 YYNGEE.

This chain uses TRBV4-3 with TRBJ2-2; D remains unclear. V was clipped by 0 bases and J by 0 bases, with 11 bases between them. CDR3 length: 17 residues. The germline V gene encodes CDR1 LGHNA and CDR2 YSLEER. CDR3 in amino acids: CASSQENSYANTGELFF. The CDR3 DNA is TGCGCCAGCAGCCAAGAAAACAGCTACGCGAACACCGGGGAGCTGTTTTTT.

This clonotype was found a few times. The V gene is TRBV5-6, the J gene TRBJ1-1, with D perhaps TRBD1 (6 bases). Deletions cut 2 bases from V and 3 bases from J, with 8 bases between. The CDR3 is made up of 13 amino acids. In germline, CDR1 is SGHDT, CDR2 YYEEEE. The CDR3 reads CASSFTGHTEAFF. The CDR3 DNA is TGTGCCAGCAGCTTCACAGGGCACACTGAAGCTTTCTTT.

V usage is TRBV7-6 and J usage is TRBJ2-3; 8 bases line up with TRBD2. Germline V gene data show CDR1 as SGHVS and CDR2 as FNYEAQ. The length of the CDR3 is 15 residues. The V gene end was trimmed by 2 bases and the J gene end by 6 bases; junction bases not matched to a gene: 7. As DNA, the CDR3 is TGTGCCAGCAGCTTACCCCAGCGGGGGTCTGATACGCAGTATTTT. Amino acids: CASSLPQRGSDTQYF.

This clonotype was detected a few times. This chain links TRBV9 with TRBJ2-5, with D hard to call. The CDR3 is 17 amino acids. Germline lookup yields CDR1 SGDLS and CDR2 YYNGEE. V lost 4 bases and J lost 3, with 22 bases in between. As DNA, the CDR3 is TGTGCCAGCAGCCCCGCCGCCTCCCTACGAATGGAAGAGACCCAGTACTTC. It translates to CASSPAASLRMEETQYF.

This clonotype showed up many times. CDR3 sequence: CASSWAPLAPEQFF. The CDR3 nucleotides read TGTGCCAGCAGCTGGGCCCCACTAGCTCCTGAGCAGTTCTTC. The chain uses TRBV7-9 and TRBJ2-1; tentative D call: TRBD2 (6 bases). Trimming took 4 bases from V and 9 from J, leaving 16 bases between them. The CDR3 contains 14 residues. From germline, CDR1 is SEHNR and CDR2 FQNEAQ (reference sequence).

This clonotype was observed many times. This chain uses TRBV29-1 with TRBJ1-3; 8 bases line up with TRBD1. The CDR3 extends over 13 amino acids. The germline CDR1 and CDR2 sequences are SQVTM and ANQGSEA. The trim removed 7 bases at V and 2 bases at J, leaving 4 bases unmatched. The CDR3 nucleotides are TGCAGCGCGACAGGGGAGACTGGAAACACCATATATTTT. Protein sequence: CSATGETGNTIYF.

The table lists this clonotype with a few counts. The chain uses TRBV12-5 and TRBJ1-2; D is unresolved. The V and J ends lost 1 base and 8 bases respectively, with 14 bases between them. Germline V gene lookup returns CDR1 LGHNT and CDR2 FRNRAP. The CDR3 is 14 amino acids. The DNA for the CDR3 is TGTGCTAGTGGTTTGGGCCGCGGGTATCAAGGCTACACCTTC. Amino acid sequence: CASGLGRGYQGYTF.

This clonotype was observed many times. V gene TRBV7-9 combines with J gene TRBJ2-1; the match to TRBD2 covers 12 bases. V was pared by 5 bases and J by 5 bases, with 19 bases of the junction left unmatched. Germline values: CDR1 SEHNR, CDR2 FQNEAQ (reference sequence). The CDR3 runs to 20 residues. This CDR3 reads CASSTSGASGGAHRNNEQFF. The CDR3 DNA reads TGTGCCAGCAGCACTTCCGGAGCTAGCGGGGGGGCCCATAGGAACAATGAGCAGTTCTTC.

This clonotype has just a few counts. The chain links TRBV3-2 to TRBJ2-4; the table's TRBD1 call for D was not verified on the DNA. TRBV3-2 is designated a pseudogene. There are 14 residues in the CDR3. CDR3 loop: CASSQGRGLGIQYF. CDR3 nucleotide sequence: TGTGCCAGCAGCCAAGGACGGGGGCTGGGCATTCAGTACTTC.